This is a list of T cell receptor beta chains from one sample in a study of molecular identifiers for immune sequencing clone quantification. In TCRdb, the PCR reads were re-called with MiXCR into one record per CDR3 protein. The table has 460,000 or so distinct CDR3 sequences, roughly 24% seen once; the top ten hold over 0.6%. Sequencing was performed on naive CD8+ T cells from blood, with Jurkat cell RNA spiked in. These receptors all come from a human donor in good health. Some libraries in this study had Jurkat cell RNA spiked in. Both conserved end residues are part of each CDR3. Each record gives: J gene, CDR3 length, V gene, clone size, D gene, CDR3 DNA, CDR3 protein. A D gene is named only where the DNA matches it firmly. Expanded clones get a size class; other rows say once, few or many, or leave the size out.

J: TRBJ2-7
length: 13
V: TRBV27
size: .
D: TRBD2
DNA: TGTGCCAGCAGTTTAGGGACTAGATCCGAGCAGTACTTC
CDR3: CASSLGTRSEQYF

J: TRBJ2-3
length: 10
V: TRBV7-9
size: many
D: .
DNA: TGTGCCATCGAGACAGATACGCAGTATTTT
CDR3: CAIETDTQYF

J: TRBJ2-3
length: 18
V: TRBV3-1
size: .
D: TRBD2
DNA: TGTGCCAGCAGCCAAGAAATTCTAGGCGGGGGGCACACAGATACGCAGTATTTT
CDR3: CASSQEILGGGHTDTQYF

J: TRBJ2-5
length: 14
V: TRBV7-9
size: many
D: .
DNA: TGTGCCAGCAGCTTATTAGGTGGGGAAGAGACCCAGTACTTC
CDR3: CASSLLGGEETQYF

J: TRBJ2-2
length: 14
V: TRBV9
size: few
D: .
DNA: TGTGCCAGCAGCGTAGGTGCCGACTCCGGGGAGCTGTTTTTT
CDR3: CASSVGADSGELFF

J: TRBJ1-2
length: 15
V: TRBV6-5
size: few
D: .
DNA: TGTGCCAGCAGTTATTTCCCAGATGGTGACTATGGCTACACCTTC
CDR3: CASSYFPDGDYGYTF

J: TRBJ2-1
length: 15
V: TRBV6-5
size: .
D: TRBD2
DNA: TGTGCCAGCAGACTGACTAGCGGGGGAGCGGATGAGCAGTTCTTC
CDR3: CASRLTSGGADEQFF

J: TRBJ2-3
length: 17
V: TRBV12-3/TRBV12-4
size: .
D: TRBD1
DNA: TGTGCCAGCAATGGATCCGGGACAGGGCAAAACACAGATACGCAGTATTTT
CDR3: CASNGSGTGQNTDTQYF

J: TRBJ1-4
length: 14
V: TRBV4-2
size: once
D: TRBD1
DNA: TGTGCCAGCCGCCCCGGACAGGGGAGTGAAAAACTGTTTTTT
CDR3: CASRPGQGSEKLFF

J: TRBJ2-3
length: 15
V: TRBV7-6
size: many
D: TRBD2
DNA: TGTGCCAGCAGCTTAGGGACTAGCTTTGGAGATACGCAGTATTTT
CDR3: CASSLGTSFGDTQYF

J: TRBJ1-1
length: 13
V: TRBV6-2/TRBV6-3
size: many
D: .
DNA: TGTGCCAGCAGCCGGGACATCCCCACTGAAGCTTTCTTT
CDR3: CASSRDIPTEAFF

J: TRBJ2-2
length: 16
V: TRBV19
size: many
D: TRBD2
DNA: TGTGCCAGTACAGCGGGAGGACCCTGGGGCACCGGGGAGCTGTTTTTT
CDR3: CASTAGGPWGTGELFF

J: TRBJ2-3
length: 13
V: TRBV29-1
size: many
D: .
DNA: TGCAGCGTTGTTGCGGGGAGCACAGATACGCAGTATTTT
CDR3: CSVVAGSTDTQYF

J: TRBJ2-7
length: 16
V: TRBV3-2
size: few
D: .
DNA: TGTGCCAGCAGCCGAGACCTGCGCGGTTTGGACTACGAGCAGTACTTC
CDR3: CASSRDLRGLDYEQYF

J: TRBJ1-2
length: 21
V: TRBV20-1
size: few
D: .
DNA: TGCAGTGCTAGAGATCTAATTGGTAGGGACTCACTGCACCCCACTAACTATGGCTACACCTTC
CDR3: CSARDLIGRDSLHPTNYGYTF

J: TRBJ2-3
length: 17
V: TRBV6-6
size: many
D: TRBD2
DNA: TGTGCCAGCAGTTACTATGGAAGCGGGGGGGCCCCAGATACGCAGTATTTT
CDR3: CASSYYGSGGAPDTQYF

J: TRBJ2-7
length: 14
V: TRBV14
size: few
D: .
DNA: TGTGCCAGCAGCCTAAGACAGGTCCCCTACGAGCAGTACTTC
CDR3: CASSLRQVPYEQYF

J: TRBJ1-1
length: 15
V: TRBV5-6
size: many
D: .
DNA: TGTGCCAGCAGCCCCTGGATTGGCAGGAACACTGAAGCTTTCTTT
CDR3: CASSPWIGRNTEAFF

J: TRBJ1-1
length: 16
V: TRBV6-1
size: .
D: TRBD1
DNA: TGTGCCAGCAGTGTGGGACAGGCGAAAGGGTGGACTGAAGCTTACTTT
CDR3: CASSVGQAKGWTEAYF

J: TRBJ2-7
length: 14
V: TRBV29-1
size: .
D: .
DNA: TGCAGCGTTGGAGGCTTGGGGGGGGGCTGCGGGCAGTGCTTC
CDR3: CSVGGLGGGCGQCF

J: TRBJ1-2
length: 17
V: TRBV28
size: few
D: TRBD1
DNA: TGTGCCAGCAGTCCCGGAGGGGGCGCCGGGATCCCCTATGGCTACACCTTC
CDR3: CASSPGGGAGIPYGYTF

J: TRBJ2-7
length: 16
V: TRBV6-2/TRBV6-3
size: .
D: .
DNA: TGTGCCAGCAGTTACGGGCCGGGGTTGAGCTCCTACGAGCAGTACTTC
CDR3: CASSYGPGLSSYEQYF

J: TRBJ1-5
length: 16
V: TRBV4-1
size: .
D: .
DNA: TGCGCCAGCAGCCAAGAAGAGAGCGGGGGCAATCGGCCCCAGCATTTT
CDR3: CASSQEESGGNRPQHF

J: TRBJ2-3
length: 15
V: TRBV6-2/TRBV6-3
size: .
D: TRBD2
DNA: TGTGCCAGCAGTAAAACCGGGGGGGAAAGGTATACGCAGTATTTT
CDR3: CASSKTGGERYTQYF

J: TRBJ2-1
length: 15
V: TRBV4-2
size: few
D: TRBD2
DNA: TGTGCCAGCAGCGAACCGGGACTAGCGAGGGATGAGCAGTTCTTC
CDR3: CASSEPGLARDEQFF

J: TRBJ1-6
length: 18
V: TRBV28
size: many
D: .
DNA: TGTGCCAGCACCCCAGGGGCGGGGACACGGCAGTATAATTCACCCCTCCACTTT
CDR3: CASTPGAGTRQYNSPLHF

J: TRBJ1-1
length: 12
V: TRBV20-1
size: .
D: .
DNA: TGCCGTGCTAGAGTGGTGAACGGTGAAGCTTTCTTT
CDR3: CRARVVNGEAFF

J: TRBJ1-1
length: 13
V: TRBV3-1
size: many
D: .
DNA: TGTGCCAGCAGCCAAGGGACAGTCGATGAAGCTTTCTTT
CDR3: CASSQGTVDEAFF